This TCR beta chain stems from a study of cytomegalovirus exposure and HLA in healthy donors. To note about this clone: Antigen specificity is unknown.

PCR employed 60 Vbeta and 13 Jbeta primers. The data were produced by immunoSEQ multiplex PCR, yet TCRdb's version contains in-frame clones alone and is incomplete. The sample yields 140,000 or so clones, 76% seen once. Per germline, CDR1 LGHNA and CDR2 YNFKEQ. This CDR3 is built from 16 residues. The V and J ends lost 1 base and 0 bases respectively, with 10 bases between them. Study-wide results and caveats: Testing in vitro showed three CMV-associated chains specific for CMV antigens. Reported findings show TCR beta sequences accurately forecast HLA-A and HLA-B alleles in most subjects.

The rearrangement uses TRBV4-2 and TRBJ1-3; D unclear. The sequenced sample consisted of PBMCs. The sequence was obtained from a woman in her thirties or forties in good health and CMV-seronegative. The CDR3 is CASSQAQSVSGNTIYF. The DNA of the CDR3 is TGTGCCAGCAGCCAAGCACAGAGTGTCTCTGGAAACACCATATATTTT.